The 23 T cell receptor beta chains in this list originate from one sample, sequenced in a study of T cell responses to AZD1222 COVID-19 vaccine. TCRdb keeps only in-frame clones here, not all; method: immunoSEQ multiplex PCR. The repertoire holds roughly 200,000 clones, with 90% to 95% as singletons. The starting material was peripheral blood, obtained 28 days after the second dose of the MenACWY control vaccine. These receptors came from an adult who received the MenACWY meningococcal vaccine as a control.

This clone was detected only once. The chain is built from TRBV2 and TRBJ1-4, with D hard to call. The germline gives CDR1 SNHLY, CDR2 FYNNEI. The CDR3 extends over 17 amino acids. V was pared by 8 bases and J by 9 bases, with 28 bases between. CDR3 in DNA: TGTGCCAGCGGGGAGTCCCAAACGGGAATTATGAGGAAAAAACTGTTTTTT. Encoded protein: CASGESQTGIMRKKLFF.

V and J are TRBV4-1 and TRBJ2-5; D perhaps matches TRBD2 (5 bases). Germline loops: CDR1 MGHRA, CDR2 YSYEKL. This CDR3 contains 15 residues. Trimming shortened V by 0 bases and J by 5 bases, and 13 bases separated the two germline ends. The CDR3 DNA is TGCGCCAGCAGCCAAGAACTAGAGGTCTTTGAGACCCAGTACTTC. This sequence encodes CASSQELEVFETQYF.

This chain connects TRBV19 to TRBJ1-1; tentatively, D is TRBD1 (5 bases). The germline gives CDR1 LNHDA, CDR2 SQIVND (reference sequence). The length of the CDR3 is 13 residues. V lost 8 bases and J lost 3, with 13 bases in between. The CDR3 DNA reads as TGTGCCAGTGTTATGATGGGGCACACTGAAGCTTTCTTT. Its translation: CASVMMGHTEAFF.

The rearrangement uses TRBV5-1 and TRBJ1-1; D possibly corresponds to TRBD1 (5 bases). Germline CDR1 SGHRS, CDR2 YFSETQ. Trimming cost V 1 base and J 0 bases, with 19 bases left between them. The CDR3 totals 18 residues. The CDR3, as DNA: TGCGCCAGCAGCTTGTTCTCCCAAGGGCTGGGGGTGAACACTGAAGCTTTCTTT. It translates to CASSLFSQGLGVNTEAFF.

The chain carries TRBV7-9 and TRBJ2-5; D not resolved. There are 14 residues in the CDR3. Germline V gene lookup returns CDR1 SEHNR and CDR2 FQNEAQ (reference sequence). Trimming stripped 5 bases from V and 1 base from J, with 11 bases between. CDR3 region: CASSPGQSQETQYF. In nucleotides, the CDR3 is TGTGCCAGCAGCCCGGGCCAGAGCCAAGAGACCCAGTACTTC.

V usage is TRBV9 and J usage is TRBJ2-7; D perhaps matches TRBD1 (5 bases). Germline values: CDR1 SGDLS, CDR2 YYNGEE. Trimming pared 0 bases from V and 6 bases from J, leaving 10 bases between. This CDR3 is 13 amino acids long. The CDR3 spells CASSVGVRGEQYF. Written as DNA, the CDR3 is TGTGCCAGCAGCGTAGGGGTAAGGGGCGAGCAGTACTTC.

The genes are TRBV7-8 and TRBJ1-3; 7 bases match TRBD1. In germline, CDR1 is SGHVS, CDR2 FQNEAQ. This CDR3 has 14 amino acids. Unmatched junction bases numbered 6, after V lost 5 bases and J lost 5 bases. The CDR3: CASSPRTGRNTIYF. In DNA, the CDR3 is TGTGCCAGCAGCCCTCGGACAGGCCGAAACACCATATATTTT.

The chain combines TRBV19 with TRBJ1-1; D is perhaps TRBD1 (5 bases). Trimming removed 3 bases from V and 3 bases from J, with 14 bases in between. Germline CDR1 is LNHDA and CDR2 is SQIVND (reference sequence). The CDR3 covers 15 residues. This CDR3 is CASSIGGARDTEAFF. The CDR3 bases are TGTGCCAGTAGTATTGGAGGGGCTCGGGACACTGAAGCTTTCTTT.

This chain joins TRBV2 and TRBJ1-3; D ambiguous. This CDR3 comprises 13 residues. Germline CDR1 reads SNHLY; CDR2 reads FYNNEI. V dropped 4 bases and J dropped 0 bases, with 4 bases sitting between them. In DNA, the CDR3 is TGTGCCAGCAGTGCGTCCTCTGGAAACACCATATATTTT. Translated, it gives CASSASSGNTIYF. Together with reference TRBV2 and TRBJ1-3, the CDR3 gives the full variable domain: EPEVTQTPSHQVTQMGQEVILRCVPISNHLYFYWYRQILGQKVEFLVSFYNNEISEKSEIFDDQFSVERPDGSNFTLKIRSTKLEDSAMYFCASSASSGNTIYFGEGSWLTVV.

This clone was picked up one time. The chain combines TRBV18 with TRBJ1-2; tentative D call: TRBD1 (5 bases). V shed 2 bases and J shed 7 bases, with 8 bases lying between them. This CDR3 contains 12 residues. The germline V gene has CDR1 KGHSH and CDR2 LQKENI. The CDR3 bases are TGTGCCAGCTCACCAGGGACCTTTGGCTACACCTTC. Protein product: CASSPGTFGYTF.

This chain links TRBV6-1 with TRBJ1-2; tentative D call: TRBD1 (6 bases). V was cut by 2 bases and J by 7 bases, with 14 bases left in between. The CDR3 contains 14 residues. CDR1 is MNHNS and CDR2 is SASEGT in the germline V gene. The CDR3: CASSESNRAGGYTF. The CDR3 nucleotides are TGTGCCAGCAGTGAATCTAACAGGGCAGGTGGCTACACCTTC.

As to this clone: The junction departs from germline at one end; a sequencing error may be responsible. This sequence joins TRBV3-1 (or the pseudogene TRBV3-2) and TRBJ2-7; maybe TRBD2 (5 bases). Germline-derived CDR1 and CDR2 are LGHDT and YNNKEL (reference sequence). The CDR3 loop spans 10 amino acids. The CDR3 spells CASSQASPGF. In nucleotides, the CDR3 is TGTGCCAGCAGCCAAGCCAGTCCGGGATTC.

The chain joins TRBV10-3 to TRBJ1-1; the match to TRBD1 covers 8 bases. V trimming: 10 bases; J trimming: 0 bases; junction bases outside the gene matches: 4. The CDR3 totals 13 residues. CDR1 and CDR2 (germline): ENHRY, SYGVKD. The CDR3 nucleotides read TGTGCCACAGGACAGGGCATGAACACTGAAGCTTTCTTT. This translates into CATGQGMNTEAFF.

The chain employs TRBV19 and TRBJ1-5, with 9 bases matching TRBD1. The V segment lost 6 bases and the J segment 6 bases; nucleotides outside the gene matches: 6. Germline V CDR1 and CDR2: LNHDA, SQIVND (reference sequence). The CDR3 is made up of 14 amino acids. CDR3: CASRGQGFSQPQHF. The CDR3 region has the DNA TGTGCCAGTAGGGGACAGGGATTTAGTCAGCCCCAGCATTTT.

This chain uses TRBV5-1 with TRBJ1-4; 8 bases align to TRBD1. Germline V gives CDR1 SGHRS, CDR2 YFSETQ. J lost 13 bases, V lost 1 base, and 9 bases had no gene match. The CDR3 runs to 14 residues. CDR3 residues: CASSLQGAESRLFF. The CDR3 coding sequence is TGCGCCAGCAGCTTGCAGGGGGCCGAAAGTAGACTGTTTTTT.

The chain joins TRBV6-1 to TRBJ1-2; TRBD1 might be the D (5 bases). The CDR3 has 14 residues. Trimming stripped 3 bases from V and 4 bases from J, with 12 bases between. Germline CDR1 is MNHNS and CDR2 is SASEGT. The CDR3 bases are TGTGCCAGCAGTGAGCCAGGGTTGAGCTATGGCTACACCTTC. Its translation is CASSEPGLSYGYTF.

In nucleotides, the CDR3 is TGTGCCAGCAGCGCTGGGGCAGGGGGCTCAGGGAATTCACCCCTCCACTTT. Protein: CASSAGAGGSGNSPLHF. This sequence joins TRBV9 and TRBJ1-6, with TRBD1 matching 8 bases. CDR1 SGDLS and CDR2 YYNGEE come from the germline V gene. V gave up 3 bases and J gave up 7 bases; unmatched junction bases: 12. The CDR3 sequence is 17 residues long.

The rearrangement uses TRBV2 and TRBJ2-5; D may be TRBD1 (8 bases). V gave up 7 bases and J gave up 5 bases, with 20 bases separating them. Germline-derived CDR1 and CDR2 are SNHLY and FYNNEI. The CDR3 is 15 amino acids. The CDR3 reads CASNTGGARRETQYF. In DNA, the CDR3 is TGTGCCAGCAATACAGGGGGGGCCCGCCGGGAGACCCAGTACTTC.

This clone was seen just once. The CDR3 DNA is TGTGCCAGTAGTCCCTTGGGGCAGGGTGGCAATTCACCCCTCCACTTT. This sequence encodes CASSPLGQGGNSPLHF. This rearrangement joins TRBV19 to TRBJ1-6, with D perhaps TRBD1 (5 bases). The germline V gene encodes CDR1 LNHDA and CDR2 SQIVND (reference sequence). V gave up 5 bases and J gave up 7 bases, with 18 bases separating them. This CDR3 has 16 amino acids.

This clone appeared once. The rearrangement joins TRBV5-1 to TRBJ2-1, with D tentatively TRBD1 (6 bases). V shed 4 bases and J shed 9 bases, with 14 bases lying between them. The germline CDR1 and CDR2 sequences are SGHRS and YFSETQ. This CDR3 has 13 residues. CDR3 amino acids: CASSLQGRGEQFF. The CDR3 bases are TGCGCCAGCAGCCTACAGGGTCGAGGTGAGCAGTTCTTC. The variable domain in full, with the rest retrieved from reference TRBV5-1 and TRBJ2-1, is KAGVTQTPRYLIKTRGQQVTLSCSPISGHRSVSWYQQTPGQGLQFLFEYFSETQRNKGNFPGRFSGRQFSNSRSEMNVSTLELGDSALYLCASSLQGRGEQFFGPGTRLTVL.

This chain links TRBV6-5 with TRBJ1-4, with D unresolved. V shed 5 bases and J shed 10 bases, with 17 bases lying between them. The CDR3 is 14 residues long. Germline V gene lookup returns CDR1 MNHEY and CDR2 SVGAGI. The CDR3 protein is CASSTAGVIGKLFF. CDR3 DNA: TGTGCCAGCAGTACCGCCGGGGTAATAGGAAAACTGTTTTTT.

The gene calls are TRBV5-4 and TRBJ2-1; no clear D gene. From germline, CDR1 is SGHNT and CDR2 YYREEE (reference sequence). The CDR3 totals 13 residues. The germline V and J ends were trimmed by 3 bases and 9 bases, with 13 bases remaining between them. The CDR3 region is CASSWKGSSEQFF. DNA for the CDR3: TGTGCCAGCAGCTGGAAGGGAAGTAGTGAGCAGTTCTTC.

The chain joins TRBV6-2 or TRBV6-3 to TRBJ2-2; D is possibly TRBD2 (5 bases). V was trimmed by 6 bases and J by 1 base, leaving 12 bases between them. The CDR3 spans 15 residues. In germline, CDR1 is MNHEY, CDR2 SVGEGT. The CDR3 reads CASSPLAGNTGELFF. Here the CDR3 DNA reads TGTGCCAGCAGCCCGCTAGCCGGGAACACCGGGGAGCTGTTTTTT.